The 25 T cell receptor beta chains in this list originate from one sample, sequenced in a study of post-analysis software for immune sequencing data. Whole-study findings and limits: Comparison of patients with controls showed 4 to 6 TRBV segments more frequent in patients, TRBV5-6, TRBV5-1 and TRBV20-1 among them.

The authors incorporated unique molecular identifiers into the TCR beta cDNA libraries. TCRdb analysed the PCR reads with MiXCR anew, one entry per CDR3 protein. Of around 710,000 distinct CDR3 sequences detected, roughly 46% appear once; the ten largest clones hold roughly 5%. Their recognized antigens are unknown. Sequenced sample: blood. All receptors derive from a girl aged 5 to 17 with multiple sclerosis.

The J gene is TRBJ1-5, the V gene TRBV12-3 or TRBV12-4; 7 bases are a match to TRBD1. The CDR3 extends over 16 amino acids. V shed 2 bases and J 6 bases; nucleotides not matched to a gene: 10. DNA for the CDR3: TGTGCCAGCAGTTTAATGACAGGGACGGAAGGTCAGCCCCAGCATTTT. It encodes CASSLMTGTEGQPQHF.

Only a few counts were recorded for this clonotype. The chain uses TRBV7-9 and TRBJ1-2; 8 bases map to TRBD1. CDR3 length: 12 residues. Germline CDR1 SEHNR, CDR2 FQNEAQ (reference sequence). After removal of 5 bases from V and 7 bases from J, the junction contained 3 bases not matched to a gene. CDR3 DNA sequence: TGTGCCAGCAGCCATGGACAGGGTGGCTACACCTTC. Protein: CASSHGQGGYTF. The whole variable domain, filled in from reference TRBV7-9 and TRBJ1-2, reads DTGVSQNPRHKITKRGQNVTFRCDPISEHNRLYWYRQTLGQGPEFLTYFQNEAQLEKSRLLSDRFSAERPKGSFSTLEIQRTEQGDSAMYLCASSHGQGGYTFGSGTRLTVV.

The count of this clonotype is one. The chain combines TRBV6-6 with TRBJ2-3, with D possibly being TRBD1 or TRBD2 (5 bases each). There are 14 residues in the CDR3. Per the germline V gene, CDR1 is MNHNY and CDR2 is SVGAGI (reference sequence). V lost 8 bases and J lost 3, with 15 bases in between. CDR3 DNA: TGTGCCAGCGGAGGTGGCAGGGAAACAGATACGCAGTATTTT. Translating it yields CASGGGRETDTQYF.

The rearrangement uses TRBV28 and TRBJ2-5; 13 bases fit TRBD2. With the DNA end fitting TRBJ2-7 better, the J assignment may be wrong. The CDR3 has 16 amino acids. Germline loops: CDR1 MDHEN, CDR2 SYDVKM. CDR3 protein: CASSSTGTSGKYEQYF. The CDR3 DNA reads TGTGCCAGCAGTTCTACCGGGACTAGCGGGAAATACGAGCAGTACTTC.

The J gene is TRBJ1-1, the V gene TRBV4-3, with D uncertain. Trimming removed 1 base at V and 12 bases at J, with 15 bases between. The CDR3 has 13 amino acids. Germline V lookup: CDR1 LGHNA, CDR2 YSLEER. The CDR3 is CASSQVTSGVPFF. CDR3 sequence (DNA): TGCGCCAGCAGCCAAGTGACCTCGGGTGTTCCTTTCTTT.

J is TRBJ2-3 and V is TRBV6-5, with TRBD2 matching 12 bases. Per the germline V gene, CDR1 is MNHEY and CDR2 is SVGAGI. The CDR3 has 16 residues. Unmatched junction bases numbered 5, after V lost 3 bases and J lost 4 bases. The CDR3 here is CASSYRTSGISDTQYF. In DNA, the CDR3 is TGTGCCAGCAGTTATAGGACTAGCGGGATTTCAGATACGCAGTATTTT.

The chain employs TRBV5-1 and TRBJ2-1; D unclear. The CDR3 covers 14 residues. V was clipped by 6 bases and J by 1 base, with 11 bases between them. Germline loops: CDR1 SGHRS, CDR2 YFSETQ. For the CDR3, the DNA is TGCGCCAGCAAACCTGGGTGGTCCTACAATGAGCAGTTCTTC. Protein sequence: CASKPGWSYNEQFF. The whole variable domain, filled in from reference TRBV5-1 and TRBJ2-1, reads KAGVTQTPRYLIKTRGQQVTLSCSPISGHRSVSWYQQTPGQGLQFLFEYFSETQRNKGNFPGRFSGRQFSNSRSEMNVSTLELGDSALYLCASKPGWSYNEQFFGPGTRLTVL.

V gene TRBV29-1 combines with J gene TRBJ2-3; D call uncertain. The CDR3 runs 15 residues. The ends were cut back, 0 bases at V and 1 base at J, with 11 bases in the middle. Germline V gene data show CDR1 as SQVTM and CDR2 as ANQGSEA. The CDR3 coding sequence is TGCAGCGTTGAAGAGAGTCGGGCTGGCACAGATACGCAGTATTTT. The encoded protein is CSVEESRAGTDTQYF.

The genes are TRBV6-6 and TRBJ1-1; D gene unclear. The CDR3 contains 13 residues. The germline gives CDR1 MNHNY, CDR2 SVGAGI (reference sequence). Trimming removed 2 bases at V and 7 bases at J, with 11 bases between. The CDR3 DNA follows: TGTGCCAGCAGTTACAGTTTGGGGAGTGAAGCTTTCTTT. Its translation: CASSYSLGSEAFF.

Only a few counts were recorded for this clonotype. The rearrangement uses TRBV12-3 or TRBV12-4 and TRBJ1-2, with unresolved D. Trimming took 5 bases from V and 0 from J, leaving 13 bases between them. The CDR3 contains 15 residues. The CDR3 is CASSPVQRPNYGYTF. CDR3 coding DNA: TGTGCCAGCAGTCCAGTACAGCGTCCTAACTATGGCTACACCTTC.

The rearrangement joins TRBV6-2 or TRBV6-3 to TRBJ2-4, with 7 nucleotides matching TRBD1. This CDR3 region has 13 residues. Germline V gene lookup returns CDR1 MNHEY and CDR2 SVGEGT. Losses at the gene ends were 1 base for V and 15 bases for J; bases not matched to a gene: 9. CDR3 sequence: CASSYFGQAAPYF. For the CDR3, the DNA is TGTGCCAGCAGTTACTTCGGACAGGCCGCGCCGTACTTC.

This clonotype was detected only a few times. The CDR3 DNA follows: TGTGCCAGCAGTCCCAAACTTATTTACGAGCAGTACTTC. The encoded protein is CASSPKLIYEQYF. V and J are TRBV6-6 and TRBJ2-4; D is ambiguous. The end of the DNA is better explained by TRBJ2-7, so the J call may be wrong. The CDR3 loop spans 13 amino acids. Germline V gene lookup returns CDR1 MNHNY and CDR2 SVGAGI (reference sequence).

The chain employs TRBV2 and TRBJ2-3; D is undetermined. Germline lookup yields CDR1 SNHLY and CDR2 FYNNEI. Trimming took off 2 bases at V and 0 bases at J, with 9 bases between the two ends. This CDR3 spans 15 amino acids. The CDR3 coding sequence is TGTGCCAGCAGTGAACGTGGGTTCAGCACAGATACGCAGTATTTT. Its translation is CASSERGFSTDTQYF.

The chain links TRBV20-1 to TRBJ1-5; D is undetermined. The CDR3 contains 16 residues. Germline V gene data show CDR1 as DFQATT and CDR2 as SNEGSKA (reference sequence). The germline V and J ends were trimmed by 0 bases and 7 bases, with 19 bases remaining between them. The CDR3 loop reads CSARDMSFHLSQPQHF. The CDR3 bases are TGCAGTGCTAGAGATATGTCTTTTCACTTGTCCCAGCCCCAGCATTTT.

The chain uses TRBV7-3 and TRBJ2-1; a possible D gene is TRBD2 (5 bases). The CDR3 totals 14 residues. The V and J ends lost 5 bases and 6 bases respectively, with 14 bases between them. Germline loops: CDR1 SGHTA, CDR2 FQGTGA. The CDR3 DNA reads TGTGCCAGCAGCCCCGGGAAGGGCTCCAATGAGCAGTTCTTC. Translating it yields CASSPGKGSNEQFF.

This rearrangement joins TRBV19 to TRBJ2-5; perhaps TRBD1 as D (5 bases). There are 13 residues in the CDR3. Per the germline V gene, CDR1 is LNHDA and CDR2 is SQIVND (reference sequence). V lost 8 bases, J lost 2 bases, and 12 bases lay in between. CDR3 sequence reads: CASQRGNQETQYF. The CDR3 DNA is TGTGCCAGTCAAAGGGGAAATCAAGAGACCCAGTACTTC.

Note on this clonotype: The junction departs from the called germline gene at one end, perhaps through a read error. The V call is TRBV14, the J call TRBJ2-7, with TRBD2 identical over 7 bases. There are 13 residues in the CDR3. Germline V gene data show CDR1 as SGHDN and CDR2 as FVKESK. The CDR3 DNA reads TGCCGGGACTGGGGGGGAACGACCTACGAGCAGTACTTC. This translates into CRDWGGTTYEQYF.

The chain links TRBV20-1 to TRBJ2-1; no clear D gene. Trimming took off 3 bases at V and 0 bases at J, with 9 bases between the two ends. The CDR3 length is 14 residues. Germline V gives CDR1 DFQATT, CDR2 SNEGSKA (reference sequence). The CDR3 protein is CSASRESSYNEQFF. Written as DNA, the CDR3 is TGCAGTGCTAGCCGAGAAAGCTCCTACAATGAGCAGTTCTTC.

The chain uses TRBV5-1 and TRBJ1-6; a possible D gene is TRBD1 (5 bases). Germline V lookup: CDR1 SGHRS, CDR2 YFSETQ. The CDR3 consists of 16 residues. With 3 bases removed from V and 8 bases from J, the gap between germline ends came to 18 bases. CDR3 nucleotides: TGCGCCAGCAGCTCGCCCCAGGGACGAGTTGATTCACCCCTCCACTTT. Protein product: CASSSPQGRVDSPLHF.

This rearrangement joins TRBV27 to TRBJ2-7, with D maybe TRBD1 (6 bases). The CDR3 extends over 15 amino acids. Trimming stripped 5 bases from V and 10 bases from J, with 24 bases between. Germline CDR1 is MNHEY and CDR2 is SMNVEV (reference sequence). CDR3 region: CASSPSWSGQIFQYF. The CDR3 region has the DNA TGTGCCAGCAGTCCCTCGTGGAGCGGACAGATTTTTCAGTACTTC.

Comment on this clonotype: A read error is likely, as this CDR3 ends without the conserved phenylalanine or tryptophan. The DNA is left out, because the CDR3 cannot be placed on it with certainty; the CDR3 is given as TCRdb lists it. This sequence joins TRBV29-1 and TRBJ1-2; TRBD1 reflects the table's D call only, with no check against the DNA. The CDR3 has 16 residues if both end residues are counted. Germline CDR1 SQVTM, CDR2 ANQGSEA. The CDR3: CSTLGQGAPQVYGYTC.

The table lists this clonotype with a count of one. The chain is built from TRBV6-2 or TRBV6-3 and TRBJ2-5; possible D gene TRBD2, 6 bases. V lost 4 bases to trimming and J lost 3 bases, with 15 bases between them. This CDR3 is built from 15 residues. Germline V gene lookup returns CDR1 MNHEY and CDR2 SVGEGT. In nucleotides, the CDR3 is TGTGCCAGCAGTTTTTTGTACGGGAGTGAAGAGACCCAGTACTTC. Its protein product is CASSFLYGSEETQYF.

This clonotype has just one count. DNA of the CDR3: TGTGCCAGCAGCAAAAATAGCGTTGAGCAGTTCTTC. Its protein product is CASSKNSVEQFF. The chain joins TRBV7-2 to TRBJ2-1; D is perhaps TRBD2 (5 bases). The CDR3 length is 12 residues. V was clipped by 5 bases and J by 9 bases, with 11 bases between them. CDR1 SGHTA and CDR2 FQGNSA come from the germline V gene.

The chain has TRBV6-1 and TRBJ1-2, with no clear D. Trimming left V 4 bases short and J 2 bases short, with 8 bases between. Germline values: CDR1 MNHNS, CDR2 SASEGT. The length of the CDR3 is 13 residues. Here the CDR3 reads CASSAGLNYGYTF. The DNA of the CDR3 is TGTGCCAGCAGTGCCGGCCTCAACTATGGCTACACCTTC.

J is TRBJ2-7 and V is TRBV18; 12 bases match TRBD2. CDR1 KGHSH and CDR2 LQKENI come from the germline V gene. The CDR3 runs 16 residues. V dropped 4 bases and J dropped 0; count of bases not matched to a gene: 4. CDR3 protein: CASSLTSGGNSYEQYF. The CDR3 coding sequence is TGTGCCAGCTCACTGACTAGCGGGGGAAACTCCTACGAGCAGTACTTC.